These 5 T cell receptor beta chains were all obtained from the same sample, sequenced in a study of T cell responses to AZD1222 COVID-19 vaccine. The repertoire was sequenced with immunoSEQ multiplex PCR; TCRdb's copy has only in-frame clones and lacks some. The sample holds around 80,000 clones, around nine tenths seen once. Sample: peripheral blood, taken on day 0 of AZD1222 vaccination. These receptors came from an adult in good health.

This clone was counted a few times. As DNA, the CDR3 is TGTGCCAGCAGGGACAACAGGGGGCCTTTCACAGATACGCAGTATTTT. Translation: CASRDNRGPFTDTQYF. The chain recombines TRBV11-2 with TRBJ2-3; TRBD1 aligns across 9 bases. Germline CDR1 and CDR2: SGHAT and FQNNGV. There are 16 residues in the CDR3. V shed 6 bases and J 2 bases; nucleotides not matched to a gene: 9.

V is TRBV14 and J is TRBJ2-3; D unclear. This CDR3 comprises 13 residues. The V gene's germline CDR1 is SGHDN and CDR2 FVKESK. V gave up 6 bases and J gave up 2 bases, with 9 bases separating them. CDR3 amino acids: CASSTFITDTQYF. The CDR3 DNA reads TGTGCCAGCAGTACTTTTATCACAGATACGCAGTATTTT.

This clone has a single count. The rearrangement joins TRBV10-3 to TRBJ1-4; the match to TRBD1 covers 8 bases. Germline trimming cut 2 bases from V and 14 bases from J; bases unmatched to any gene: 10. CDR1 and CDR2 from the germline V gene are ENHRY and SYGVKD. This CDR3 region has 14 residues. The DNA for the CDR3 is TGTGCCATCAGTGAGCCTGGACAGGGAGGTACTCTGTTTTTT. Translation gives CAISEPGQGGTLFF.

The V and J genes are TRBV29-1 and TRBJ2-7; 7 bases are a match to TRBD1. Germline-derived CDR1 and CDR2 are SQVTM and ANQGSEA. The CDR3 runs 14 residues. V was clipped by 6 bases and J by 0 bases; unmatched bases: 8. The DNA of the CDR3 is TGCAGCGTCCGGGCCGGGACAGCCTCCTACGAGCAGTACTTC. Its translation is CSVRAGTASYEQYF.

This clone was recorded once. The chain is built from TRBV5-1 and TRBJ1-4; D may be TRBD1 (6 bases). Germline CDR1 SGHRS, CDR2 YFSETQ. Trimming stripped 2 bases from V and 8 bases from J, with 13 bases between. This CDR3 comprises 14 residues. The CDR3 protein is CASSFTGTNEKLFF. CDR3 in DNA: TGCGCCAGCAGCTTCACAGGGACCAACGAAAAACTGTTTTTT.